This T cell receptor (beta chain) is from a study of blood T cell repertoires in COVID-19. Study-wide background: COVID-19 samples, acute and convalescent, were from the United States, Italy and Spain. Sources were T cells, B-cell-depleted T cells, or PBMCs; the material itself was cDNA or gDNA.

Authors' data handling: Amplified reference gene primers provided the basis for estimating nucleated cell counts. The protocol was immunoSEQ multiplex PCR, while the TCRdb copy is restricted to in-frame clones and leaves out a portion. V, J and clone size reflect that table, while D and trimming were determined from the DNA. The table includes some 200,000 clones, approximately 85% detected once. Seattle patient enrollment occurred during active infection, with longitudinal follow-up thereafter. This clonotype was obtained from a woman aged 70-85 years with COVID-19, enrolled during active disease. The sample was peripheral blood.

The CDR3 sequence is CASSATGDYGYTF. CDR3 nucleotide sequence: TGCGCCAGCAGCGCGACAGGGGACTATGGCTACACCTTC. The chain uses TRBV5-1 and TRBJ1-2, with TRBD1 matching over 8 bases. Germline assignment: CDR1 SGHRS and CDR2 YFSETQ. Trimming cost V 4 bases and J 3 bases; bases outside gene matches: 2. CDR3 length equals 13 residues. The full variable domain, rest sourced from reference TRBV5-1 and TRBJ1-2, is KAGVTQTPRYLIKTRGQQVTLSCSPISGHRSVSWYQQTPGQGLQFLFEYFSETQRNKGNFPGRFSGRQFSNSRSEMNVSTLELGDSALYLCASSATGDYGYTFGSGTRLTVV.